This T cell receptor (beta chain) was documented in a study of cytomegalovirus exposure and HLA in healthy donors. Across the study: When 398 donors were genotyped, 81% of them were found to fall in the Caucasian-associated ancestry cluster. Study-wide results and caveats: Being indistinguishable, some V segments were excluded, TRBV6-2 and TRBV6-3 among them. Reports described diagnosis of cytomegalovirus status by the classifier as highly specific and sensitive.

To note about this clone: As yet, its antigen is unknown.

The germline CDR1 and CDR2 sequences are SGHRS and YFSETQ. V shed 3 bases and J 4 bases; nucleotides not matched to a gene: 1. The CDR3 is made up of 14 amino acids. 60 Vbeta and 13 Jbeta primers were used in PCR. In the source study's methods: Later work found 65 million to 85 million unique TCR beta chains, with approximately 12 million shared. The table came from immunoSEQ multiplex PCR; TCRdb's copy has only in-frame clones and leaves some out. V, J and clone size reflect that table, while D and trimming were determined from the DNA. The table lists 80,000 to 100,000 clones, over 65% of them singletons, with approximately 20% in the top ten.

The sequenced material came from PBMCs. The TCR sequence derives from a young man in good health and CMV-seropositive. The chain is built from TRBV5-1 and TRBJ1-4, with 9 bases fitting TRBD1. Here the CDR3 DNA reads TGCGCCAGCAGCTCGGGACAGGGTAATGAAAAACTGTTTTTT. Protein: CASSSGQGNEKLFF.